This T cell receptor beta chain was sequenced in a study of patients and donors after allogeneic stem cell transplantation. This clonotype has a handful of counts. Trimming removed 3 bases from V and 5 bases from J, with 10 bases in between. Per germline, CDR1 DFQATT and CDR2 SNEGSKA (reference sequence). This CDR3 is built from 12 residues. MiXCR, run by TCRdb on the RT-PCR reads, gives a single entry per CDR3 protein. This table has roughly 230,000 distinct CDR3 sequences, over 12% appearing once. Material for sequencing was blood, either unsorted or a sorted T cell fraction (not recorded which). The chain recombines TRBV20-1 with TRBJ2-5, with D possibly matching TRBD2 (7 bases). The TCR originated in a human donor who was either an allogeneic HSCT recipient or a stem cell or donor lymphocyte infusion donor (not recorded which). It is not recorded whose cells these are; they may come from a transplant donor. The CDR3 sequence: CSASGGRETQYF. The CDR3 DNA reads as TGCAGTGCTAGCGGGGGGCGGGAGACCCAGTACTTC.